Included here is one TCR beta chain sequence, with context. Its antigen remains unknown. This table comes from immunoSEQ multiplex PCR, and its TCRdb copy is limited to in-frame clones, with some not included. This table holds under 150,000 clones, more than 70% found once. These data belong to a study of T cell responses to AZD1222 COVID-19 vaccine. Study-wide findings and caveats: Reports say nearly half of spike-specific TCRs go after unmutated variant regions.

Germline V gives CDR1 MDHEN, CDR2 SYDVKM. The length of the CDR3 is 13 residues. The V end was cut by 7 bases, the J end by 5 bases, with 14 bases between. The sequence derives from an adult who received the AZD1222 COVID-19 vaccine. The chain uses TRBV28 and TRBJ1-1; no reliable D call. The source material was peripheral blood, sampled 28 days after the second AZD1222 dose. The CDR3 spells CASIKPLRTEAFF. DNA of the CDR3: TGTGCCAGCATCAAACCCTTGAGGACTGAAGCTTTCTTT.